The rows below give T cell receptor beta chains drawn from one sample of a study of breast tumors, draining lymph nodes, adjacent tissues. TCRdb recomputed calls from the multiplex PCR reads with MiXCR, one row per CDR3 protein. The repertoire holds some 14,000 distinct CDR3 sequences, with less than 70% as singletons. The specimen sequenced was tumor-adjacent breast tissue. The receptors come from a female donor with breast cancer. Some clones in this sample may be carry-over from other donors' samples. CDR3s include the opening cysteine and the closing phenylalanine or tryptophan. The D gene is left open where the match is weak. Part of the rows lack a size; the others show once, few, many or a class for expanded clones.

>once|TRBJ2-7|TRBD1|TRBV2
CASSVQGQSVEQYF
TGTGCCAGCAGTGTGCAGGGACAGTCGGTCGAGCAGTACTTC
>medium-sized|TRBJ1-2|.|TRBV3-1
CASSQVTSGYTF
TGTGCCAGCAGCCAAGTGACGTCGGGCTACACCTTC
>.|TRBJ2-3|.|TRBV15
CATSKDRSTWLYTDTQYF
TGTGCCACCAGCAAAGACAGGAGTACCTGGCTCTACACAGATACGCAGTATTTT
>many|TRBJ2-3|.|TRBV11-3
CASSLRQVPDTQYF
TGTGCCAGCAGCCTCCGACAGGTTCCAGATACGCAGTATTTT
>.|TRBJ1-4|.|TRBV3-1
CASSQEKGVNEKLFF
TGTGCCAGCAGCCAAGAAAAAGGGGTTAATGAAAAACTGTTTTTT
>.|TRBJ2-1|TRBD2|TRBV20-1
CSASGGLDNEQFF
TGCAGCGCTAGCGGGGGGCTTGACAATGAGCAGTTCTTC
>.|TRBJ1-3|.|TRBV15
CATSRGGGGSSGNTIYF
TGTGCCACCAGCAGAGGTGGAGGGGGTAGCTCTGGAAACACCATATATTTT
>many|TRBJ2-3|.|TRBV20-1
CSASHGFTDTQYF
TGCAGTGCTAGTCACGGGTTCACAGATACGCAGTATTTT
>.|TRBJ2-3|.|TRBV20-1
CSASRSVDTQYF
TGCAGTGCTAGTCGAAGCGTAGATACGCAGTATTTT
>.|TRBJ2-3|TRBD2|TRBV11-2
CASSLELAVYTDTQYF
TGTGCCAGCAGCTTAGAACTAGCGGTTTACACAGATACGCAGTATTTT
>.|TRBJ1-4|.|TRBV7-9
CASSGGQLANEKLFF
TGTGCCAGCAGCGGAGGACAGTTGGCTAATGAAAAACTGTTTTTT
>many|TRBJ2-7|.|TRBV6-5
CASSYYLRDHYSYEQYF
TGTGCCAGCAGCTATTATCTCCGGGACCATTACTCCTACGAGCAGTACTTC
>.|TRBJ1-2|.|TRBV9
CASSKEGRSNYGYTF
TGTGCCAGCAGCAAAGAAGGCAGAAGTAACTATGGCTACACCTTC